This T cell receptor beta chain was found in a study of T cells in women clearing cervical HPV infection. Turning to the study itself: Blood came at first lesion visit for cases, post-clearance for controls. For cases, blood was sampled a median around 150 days after lesion detection, interquartile range roughly 80 to 200 days. The study's findings and limits: CIN3+ cases had significantly higher TCR repertoire richness than controls, but evenness did not differ.

Assay: immunoSEQ multiplex PCR; the TCRdb copy retains only in-frame clones and omits some. The sample holds 18,000 or so clones. MY09/MY11 PCR detected cervical HPV DNA; dot-blot assigned genotypes. Trimming cost V 3 bases and J 3 bases, with 14 bases left between them. The CDR3 consists of 15 residues. Per germline, CDR1 SGHRS and CDR2 YFSETQ. Comments on this clone: Its specificity is not known. The CDR3 goes on 3 residues after the read ends, and that part is filled in from the germline J gene.

This chain links TRBV5-1 with TRBJ2-3; the D gene is possibly TRBD2 (6 bases). The sequencing sample was made of blood buffy coat. The TCR sequence derives from a woman between 18 and 70 years old with a cervical HPV16 infection that either progressed to CIN3+ or cleared (not recorded which). The CDR3 bases that were read are TGCGCCAGCAGCTCCACGGGACTGAAGACAGATACG. Amino acids: CASSSTGLKTDT. The full CDR3 is CASSSTGLKTDTQYF.